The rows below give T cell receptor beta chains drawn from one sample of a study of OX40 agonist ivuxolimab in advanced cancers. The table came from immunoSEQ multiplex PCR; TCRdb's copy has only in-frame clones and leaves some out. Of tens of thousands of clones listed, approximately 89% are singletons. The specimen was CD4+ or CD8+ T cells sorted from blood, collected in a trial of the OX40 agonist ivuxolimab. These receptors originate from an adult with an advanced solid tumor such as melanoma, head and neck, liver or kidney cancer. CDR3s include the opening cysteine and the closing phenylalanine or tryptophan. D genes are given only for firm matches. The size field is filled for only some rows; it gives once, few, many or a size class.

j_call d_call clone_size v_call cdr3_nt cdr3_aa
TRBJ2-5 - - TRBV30 TGTGCCTGGAGTGGAGTGGGCCCAAAACCGACAGGACAAGAGACCCAGTACTTC CAWSGVGPKPTGQETQYF
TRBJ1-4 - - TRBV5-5 TGTGCCAGCAGCTTAGGTATCACGGAACTGTTTTTT CASSLGITELFF
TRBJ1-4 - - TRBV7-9 TGTGCCAGCAGCTTAGACACCCCATACGGAAAACTGTTTTTT CASSLDTPYGKLFF
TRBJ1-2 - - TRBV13 TGTGCCAGCAGCTTAGGTCGGAGGGGGGCCAGCTTCTCCTATGGCTACACCTTC CASSLGRRGASFSYGYTF
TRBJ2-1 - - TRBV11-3 TGTGCCAGCAGCTCTAGGGGGTACAATGAGCAGTTCTTC CASSSRGYNEQFF
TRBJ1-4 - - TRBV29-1 TGCAGCGTTGAAGTACCGACAGCTCTTAATGAAAAACTGTTTTTT CSVEVPTALNEKLFF
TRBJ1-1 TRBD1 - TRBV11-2 TGTGCCAGCAGCTTAAGCACAGGGGGTGTATACGACACTGAAGCTTTCTTT CASSLSTGGVYDTEAFF
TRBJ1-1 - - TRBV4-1 TGCGCCAGCAGCCAAGGGGGTTCCACTGAAGCTTTCTTT CASSQGGSTEAFF
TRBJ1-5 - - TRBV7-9 TGTGCCAGCAGCGCCCCAGGGGAACATCAGCCCCAGCATTTT CASSAPGEHQPQHF
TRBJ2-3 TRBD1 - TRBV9 TGTGCCAGCAGCGTAGGAAGGACAGGGCGAGATACGCAGTATTTT CASSVGRTGRDTQYF
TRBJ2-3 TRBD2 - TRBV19 TGTGCCAGTAGTCTCCCGACTAGCTCCTCCACAGATACGCAGTATTTT CASSLPTSSSTDTQYF
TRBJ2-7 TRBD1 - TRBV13 TGTGCCAGCAGCCCCACCGGGACAGGGGAAGGCTACGAGCAGTACTTC CASSPTGTGEGYEQYF
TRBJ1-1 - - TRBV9 - CASSVGQGNFF
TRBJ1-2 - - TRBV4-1 TGCGCCAGCAGCCAAGAATGGACGGCTAACTATGGCTACACCTTC CASSQEWTANYGYTF
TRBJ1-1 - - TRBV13 TGTGCCAGCAGCTTGGGGGGTAACACTGAAGCTTTCTTT CASSLGGNTEAFF
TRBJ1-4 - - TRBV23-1 TGCGCCAGCAGACGCCGGGAGCGGAGGGATGAAAAACTGTTTTTT CASRRRERRDEKLFF
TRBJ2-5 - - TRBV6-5 TGTGCCAGCAGTTACTCGGGCAAGAGAGGGCAAGAGACCCAGTACTTC CASSYSGKRGQETQYF
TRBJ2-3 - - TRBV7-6 TGTGCCAGCAGCCAGGGAGATACGCAGTATTTT CASSQGDTQYF
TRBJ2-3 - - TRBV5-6 TGTGCCAGCAGCTTGGCCGGCACAGATACGCAGTATTTT CASSLAGTDTQYF
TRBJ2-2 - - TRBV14 TGTGCCAGCAGCCACCGGGGGGCCTCTAACGCCGGGGAGCTGTTTTTT CASSHRGASNAGELFF
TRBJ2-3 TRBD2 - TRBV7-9 TGTGCCAGCAGCCAGACTAGCGGACTCACAGATACGCAGTATTTT CASSQTSGLTDTQYF
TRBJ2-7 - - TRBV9 TGTGCCAGCAGCGTAGGGGACGGCTACGAGCAGTACTTC CASSVGDGYEQYF
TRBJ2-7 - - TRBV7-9 TGTGCCAGCAGCTTAGCGGGGTTAACAGGGAACTACGAGCAGTACTTC CASSLAGLTGNYEQYF
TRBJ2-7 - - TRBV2 TGTGCCGGATGGGGGGGCAGTGGCTACGAGCAGTACTTC CAGWGGSGYEQYF
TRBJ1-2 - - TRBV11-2 TGTGCCAGCAGCTTAGATCTAGGGATGGATGGCTACACCTTC CASSLDLGMDGYTF
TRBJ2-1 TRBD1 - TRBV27 TGTGCCAGCAGTACAGGGGCCACATACAATGAGCAGTTCTTC CASSTGATYNEQFF
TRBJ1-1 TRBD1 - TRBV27 TGTGCCAGCAGTTTATTACAGGGGGCAAACACTGAAGCTTTCTTT CASSLLQGANTEAFF
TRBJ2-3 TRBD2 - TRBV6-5 TGTGCCAGCAGTTACCGGACTAGCGGGGGCACAGATACGCAGTATTTT CASSYRTSGGTDTQYF
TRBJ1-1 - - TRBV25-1 TGTGCCAGCAGCGACCCCTGGCGAGGGGGCACTGAAGCTTTCTTT CASSDPWRGGTEAFF
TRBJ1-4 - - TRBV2 TGTGCCAGCAGTGAGTCCCCAGCTCGGGCATCTAATGAAAAACTGTTTTTT CASSESPARASNEKLFF
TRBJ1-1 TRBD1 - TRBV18 TGTGCCAGCTCACCGACAGGGGGCCGCACTGAAGCTTTCTTT CASSPTGGRTEAFF
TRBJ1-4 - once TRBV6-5 TGTGCCAGCACCTTTATTGGGGGCAACGAAAAACTGTTTTTT CASTFIGGNEKLFF
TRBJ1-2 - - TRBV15 TGTGCCACCAGCAGAGATGCCGGGGTTGGCTATGGCTACACCTTC CATSRDAGVGYGYTF
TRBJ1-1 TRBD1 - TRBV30 TGTGCCTGGAGCCTACAGGGGGCTTCCCCTGAAGCTTTCTTT CAWSLQGASPEAFF
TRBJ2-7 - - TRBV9 TGTGCCAGCAGCGTAGAGGGGACTTTCCCCTACGAGCAGTACTTC CASSVEGTFPYEQYF
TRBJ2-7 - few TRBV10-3 TGTGCCATCAGTGAGTCGAACGAGCAGTACTTC CAISESNEQYF
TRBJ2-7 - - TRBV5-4 TGTGCCAGCAGCTGGTGGGACGCTCCCTACGAGCAGTACTTC CASSWWDAPYEQYF
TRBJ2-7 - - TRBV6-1 TGTGCCAGCAGTCCACTAGGACAGATCTACGAGCAGTACTTC CASSPLGQIYEQYF
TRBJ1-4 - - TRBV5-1 TGCGCCAGCAGCTTTAACAGGGATCATGGTGAAAAACTGTTTTTT CASSFNRDHGEKLFF
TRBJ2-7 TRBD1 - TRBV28 TGTGCCAGCAGTTTATTACCGGGACAGGGGGCCCACGAGCAGTACTTC CASSLLPGQGAHEQYF
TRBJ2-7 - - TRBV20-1 TGCAGTGCCTCTCCCTACGAGCAGTACTTC CSASPYEQYF
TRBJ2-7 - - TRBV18 TGTGCCAGCTCCCTCTCCTACGAGCAGTACTTC CASSLSYEQYF
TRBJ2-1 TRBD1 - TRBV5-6 TGTGCCAGCAGCCTCGGGACAGGGGGCCGGGAGCAGTTCTTC CASSLGTGGREQFF
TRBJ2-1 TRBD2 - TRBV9 TGTGCCAGCAGCGTAGTGGGCGGGGGGTTGAGCTCCTACAATGAGCAGTTCTTC CASSVVGGGLSSYNEQFF
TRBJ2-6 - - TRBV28 TGTGCCAGCAGTTTTGGAGTGCCTGGGGCCAACGTCCTGACTTTC CASSFGVPGANVLTF
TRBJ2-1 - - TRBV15 TGTGCCACCAGCAGAGACTCGAGGGAGCAGTTCTTC CATSRDSREQFF
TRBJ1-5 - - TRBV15 TGTGCCACCAGCAGAGTGGCAGGTCGAGGGCCCGCTTATAGCAATCAGCCCCAGCATTTT CATSRVAGRGPAYSNQPQHF
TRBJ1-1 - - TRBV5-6 TGTGCCAGCAGCTTGGGTTGGGAGGCCACTGAAGCTTTCTTT CASSLGWEATEAFF
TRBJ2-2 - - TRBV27 TGTGCCAGCAGTTTTAACGGGGAGCTGTTTTTT CASSFNGELFF
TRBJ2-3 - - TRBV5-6 TGTGCCAGCAGCTTCCCGACTGGTAGCAGGAGCACAGATACGCAGTATTTT CASSFPTGSRSTDTQYF
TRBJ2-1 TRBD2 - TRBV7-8 TGTGCCAGCAGCTCCGGGACTAGCGGGGAAGGCTACAATGAGCAGTTCTTC CASSSGTSGEGYNEQFF
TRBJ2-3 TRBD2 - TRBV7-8 TGTGCCAGCAGCTTCCCGGGACTAGCAAACCCCCCTAACACAGATACGCAGTATTTT CASSFPGLANPPNTDTQYF